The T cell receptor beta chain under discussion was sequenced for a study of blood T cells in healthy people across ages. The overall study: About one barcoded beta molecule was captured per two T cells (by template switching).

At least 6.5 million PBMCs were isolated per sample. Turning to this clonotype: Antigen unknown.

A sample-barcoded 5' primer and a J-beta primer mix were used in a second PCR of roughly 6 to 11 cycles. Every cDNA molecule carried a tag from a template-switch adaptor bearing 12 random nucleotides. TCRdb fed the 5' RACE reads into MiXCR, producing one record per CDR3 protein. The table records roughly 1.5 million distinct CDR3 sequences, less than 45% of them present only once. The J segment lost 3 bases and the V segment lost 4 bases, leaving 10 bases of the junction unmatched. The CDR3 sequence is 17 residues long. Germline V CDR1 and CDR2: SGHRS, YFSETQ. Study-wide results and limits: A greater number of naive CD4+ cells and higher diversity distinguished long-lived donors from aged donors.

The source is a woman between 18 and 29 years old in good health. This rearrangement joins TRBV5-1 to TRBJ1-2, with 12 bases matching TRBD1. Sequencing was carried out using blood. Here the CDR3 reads CASSDGTGGRSDYGYTF. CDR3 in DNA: TGCGCCAGCAGCGACGGGACAGGGGGCCGCTCCGACTATGGCTACACCTTC. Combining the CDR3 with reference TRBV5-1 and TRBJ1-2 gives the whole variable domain KAGVTQTPRYLIKTRGQQVTLSCSPISGHRSVSWYQQTPGQGLQFLFEYFSETQRNKGNFPGRFSGRQFSNSRSEMNVSTLELGDSALYLCASSDGTGGRSDYGYTFGSGTRLTVV.